The 20 T cell receptor beta chains listed next were all sequenced from one sample in a study of glioma-infiltrating T cells after dendritic cell vaccination. TCRdb's table, derived via immunoSEQ multiplex PCR, lists solely in-frame clones and lacks some. The sample lists tens of thousands of clones, over 80% occurring once. The time point was: after dendritic cell vaccination, including at tumor progression/relapse. Sequenced here: blood, sampled after dendritic cell vaccination. These receptors all come from a human donor with glioblastoma.

The chain has TRBV9 and TRBJ2-7, with a weak D call TRBD1 (5 bases). Germline V gene data show CDR1 as SGDLS and CDR2 as YYNGEE. The CDR3 contains 15 residues. With 3 bases removed from V and 1 base from J, the gap between germline ends came to 14 bases. DNA of the CDR3: TGTGCCAGCAGCGAGACAGAGCAGTCGTCCTACGAGCAGTACTTC. Translation gives CASSETEQSSYEQYF.

This chain joins TRBV15 and TRBJ1-1; D might be TRBD1 (5 bases). Germline-derived CDR1 and CDR2 are LNHNV and YYDKDF (reference sequence). The V and J ends lost 0 bases and 7 bases respectively, with 9 bases between them. This CDR3 has 13 residues. CDR3 nucleotide sequence: TGTGCCACCAGCAGAGACAGGGAGGGTGAAGCTTTCTTT. The encoded protein is CATSRDREGEAFF.

This clone has more than one count but fewer than ten. The chain employs TRBV30 and TRBJ1-1, with TRBD1 matching over 9 bases. The CDR3 covers 12 residues. Germline V gene sequence: CDR1 GTSNPN, CDR2 SVGIG (reference sequence). V lost 8 bases, J lost 1 base, and 2 bases stayed unmatched. CDR3 coding DNA: TGTGCCAGGACAGGGGAGAACACTGAAGCTTTCTTT. Its translation is CARTGENTEAFF.

The chain carries TRBV7-6 and TRBJ1-5; a weak D match, TRBD1 (6 bases). Looked up from germline, CDR1 is SGHVS and CDR2 is FNYEAQ. Trimming cost V 6 bases and J 0 bases, with 12 bases left between them. The CDR3 has 15 amino acids. The CDR3 protein is CASRLDRTSNQPQHF. The CDR3 bases are TGTGCCAGCAGGTTGGACAGAACTAGCAATCAGCCCCAGCATTTT.

This clone was observed a handful of times. The chain joins TRBV9 to TRBJ1-2; D is unclear. CDR3 length: 13 residues. Germline lookup yields CDR1 SGDLS and CDR2 YYNGEE. V was trimmed by 0 bases and J by 2 bases, leaving 5 bases between them. Here the CDR3 reads CASSVVQNYGYTF. CDR3 sequence (DNA): TGTGCCAGCAGCGTAGTACAGAACTATGGCTACACCTTC.

This chain connects TRBV5-8 to TRBJ1-2, with no clear D. Germline V gene lookup returns CDR1 SGHTS and CDR2 YDEGEE. The CDR3 is made up of 13 amino acids. The V end lost 3 bases, the J end lost 4 bases, and 10 bases lay between the germline ends. CDR3 residues: CASSSYTFYGYTF. DNA for the CDR3: TGTGCCAGCAGCTCTTATACTTTCTATGGCTACACCTTC.

The chain recombines TRBV2 with TRBJ2-5; a possible D gene is TRBD1 (6 bases). The assigned J gene may be wrong: the sequence end matches TRBJ2-7 better. CDR1 SNHLY and CDR2 FYNNEI come from the germline V gene. The CDR3 loop spans 11 amino acids. The CDR3 region has the DNA TGTGCCAGCAGTCGGACAGACGAGCAGTACTTC. Its translation is CASSRTDEQYF.

This rearrangement joins TRBV27 to TRBJ2-1; TRBD2 might be the D (6 bases). V was shortened by 5 bases and J by 2 bases, with 10 bases between the two germline ends. The CDR3 has 14 amino acids. The germline gives CDR1 MNHEY, CDR2 SMNVEV (reference sequence). The CDR3 sequence is CASSGGKTYNEQFF. DNA for the CDR3: TGTGCCAGCAGTGGCGGGAAGACCTACAATGAGCAGTTCTTC.

The rearrangement joins TRBV7-9 to TRBJ2-1; D possibly corresponds to TRBD1 (5 bases). From germline, CDR1 is SEHNR and CDR2 FQNEAQ (reference sequence). Trimming took 1 base from V and 2 from J, leaving 9 bases between them. This CDR3 comprises 15 residues. CDR3 in amino acids: CASSLVGAPYNEQFF. The DNA of the CDR3 is TGTGCCAGCAGCTTAGTAGGGGCCCCCTACAATGAGCAGTTCTTC.

V is TRBV5-6 and J is TRBJ2-7; D not certain. The CDR3 is 12 amino acids. Trimming stripped 3 bases from V and 2 bases from J, with 6 bases between. Germline V gives CDR1 SGHDT, CDR2 YYEEEE. The CDR3: CASSSVPYEQYF. CDR3 coding DNA: TGTGCCAGCAGCTCGGTACCCTACGAGCAGTACTTC. Full variable domain (remainder filled in from reference TRBV5-6 and TRBJ2-7): DAGVTQSPTHLIKTRGQQVTLRCSPKSGHDTVSWYQQALGQGPQFIFQYYEEEERQRGNFPDRFSGHQFPNYSSELNVNALLLGDSALYLCASSSVPYEQYFGPGTRLTVT.

The J gene is TRBJ1-6, the V gene TRBV6-5, with TRBD1 matching over 7 bases. V gave up 5 bases and J gave up 9 bases; unmatched junction bases: 7. This CDR3 has 14 residues. Per the germline V gene, CDR1 is MNHEY and CDR2 is SVGAGI. Here the CDR3 reads CASSPGTEASPLHF. As DNA, the CDR3 is TGTGCCAGCAGTCCCGGGACAGAGGCTTCACCCCTCCACTTT.

About this clone: Other DNA sequences in this specimen translate into the identical CDR3. This chain joins TRBV5-1 and TRBJ1-1; D remains ambiguous. Trimming left V 3 bases short and J 2 bases short, with 8 bases between. CDR3 length equals 13 residues. CDR1 and CDR2 from the germline V gene are SGHRS and YFSETQ. The CDR3 DNA follows: TGCGCCAGCAGCTCCGGGGTCAACACTGAAGCTTTCTTT. It yields the protein CASSSGVNTEAFF.

The V and J genes are TRBV12-5 and TRBJ2-7; a possible D gene is TRBD2 (5 bases). This CDR3 has 12 residues. Looked up from germline, CDR1 is LGHNT and CDR2 is FRNRAP. V lost 4 bases and J lost 3, with 7 bases in between. The CDR3 nucleotides are TGTGCTAGTGGTTCGGACTTCTACGAGCAGTACTTC. Translated: CASGSDFYEQYF.

The rearrangement links TRBV29-1 to TRBJ1-2; D gene ambiguous. The CDR3 runs to 13 residues. Trimming stripped 0 bases from V and 2 bases from J, with 7 bases between. Germline V gene sequence: CDR1 SQVTM, CDR2 ANQGSEA. The CDR3 DNA sequence: TGCAGCGTTGAAGACAGGTGGAACTATGGCTACACCTTC. Protein sequence: CSVEDRWNYGYTF.

CDR3 bases: TGTGCCAGCAGCTTAGAAGGGTCGACAGGGGGCACTGAAGCTTTCTTT. Translated, it gives CASSLEGSTGGTEAFF. The chain employs TRBV7-2 and TRBJ1-1; 9 bases are a match to TRBD1. The CDR3 is 16 amino acids. J gave up 4 bases and V 1 base, and 7 bases lay outside the gene matches. From germline, CDR1 is SGHTA and CDR2 FQGNSA.

The chain uses TRBV25-1 and TRBJ1-1; D may be TRBD1 (5 bases). This CDR3 contains 14 residues. V was trimmed by 2 bases and J by 5 bases, leaving 12 bases between them. Per the germline V gene, CDR1 is MGHDK and CDR2 is SYGVNS. CDR3 DNA: TGTGCCAGCAGTGAAGGGGGGGGGAATACTGAAGCTTTCTTT. As protein: CASSEGGGNTEAFF.

This rearrangement joins TRBV28 to TRBJ2-5, with TRBD1 identical over 7 bases. This CDR3 has 16 amino acids. Trimming removed 4 bases from V and 6 bases from J; junction bases left unmatched: 14. CDR1 MDHEN and CDR2 SYDVKM come from the germline V gene. The CDR3 reads CASSSPGTDPRKTQYF. The CDR3 region has the DNA TGTGCCAGCAGTTCACCCGGGACAGATCCCCGAAAGACCCAGTACTTC.

The chain has TRBV9 and TRBJ1-6, with a possible D match to TRBD1 (5 bases). Trimming stripped 3 bases from V and 0 bases from J, with 10 bases between. Germline CDR1 reads SGDLS; CDR2 reads YYNGEE. The CDR3 totals 16 residues. The CDR3 here is CASSEAGDSYNSPLHF. CDR3 nucleotide sequence: TGTGCCAGCAGCGAGGCGGGGGACTCCTATAATTCACCCCTCCACTTT.

The J gene is TRBJ2-1, the V gene TRBV9, with 7 bases aligning to TRBD1. Germline CDR1 is SGDLS and CDR2 is YYNGEE. V gave up 0 bases and J gave up 15 bases; unmatched junction bases: 12. The CDR3 is made up of 14 amino acids. The CDR3 DNA reads as TGTGCCAGCAGCGTAGGACAGGGCCGGGAATACCGGTTCTTC. This gives the protein CASSVGQGREYRFF. The whole variable domain, remainder taken from reference TRBV9 and TRBJ2-1, is DSGVTQTPKHLITATGQRVTLRCSPRSGDLSVYWYQQSLDQGLQFLIQYYNGEERAKGNILERFSAQQFPDLHSELNLSSLELGDSALYFCASSVGQGREYRFFGPGTRLTVL.

The chain has TRBV9 and TRBJ2-5; D is undetermined. The CDR3 contains 13 residues. CDR1 is SGDLS, CDR2 YYNGEE, per germline. Trimming took off 0 bases at V and 4 bases at J, with 7 bases between the two ends. In DNA form, the CDR3 reads TGTGCCAGCAGCGTAGCCCTAGTAGAGACCCAGTACTTC. This sequence encodes CASSVALVETQYF.